This TCR beta chain was sequenced for a study of blood T cell repertoires in COVID-19. Study summary: T cells, B-cell-depleted T cells, or PBMCs supplied cDNA or gDNA.

Assay used: immunoSEQ multiplex PCR; TCRdb lists only in-frame clones, some missing. The sample lists about 210,000 clones, more than 70% occurring once. The germline gives CDR1 SGHTA, CDR2 FQGTGA. CDR3 length: 13 residues. The germline V and J ends were trimmed by 1 base and 3 bases, with 7 bases remaining between them. The sample taken for sequencing was peripheral blood. The chain combines TRBV7-3 with TRBJ2-7; D unclear. This sequence was found in a man between 50 and 59 years old with active or convalescent COVID-19. The DNA for the CDR3 is TGTGCCAGCAGCTTAAGGGCCCACTACGAGCAGTACTTC. This gives the protein CASSLRAHYEQYF. The full variable domain, in which reference TRBV7-3 and TRBJ2-7 provide the parts outside the CDR3, is GAGVSQTPSNKVTEKGKYVELRCDPISGHTALYWYRQSLGQGPEFLIYFQGTGAADDSGLPNDRFFAVRPEGSVSTLKIQRTERGDSAVYLCASSLRAHYEQYFGPGTRLTVT.